Following are 8 T cell receptor beta chains from one sample sequenced in a study of early T cells in non-severe SARS-CoV-2 infection. Each CDR3 protein gets one entry after TCRdb re-called the 5' RACE reads with MiXCR. The sample holds tens of thousands of distinct CDR3 sequences, about 14% seen once. The specimen sequenced was whole blood. Receptors were obtained from an adult who was a healthcare worker with PCR-confirmed SARS-CoV-2 infection or an uninfected control (not recorded which).

This clonotype was counted a few times. A single base separates this from a much larger clone, so it may be a read error. The chain is built from TRBV11-3 and TRBJ2-3; no firm D call. This CDR3 has 12 amino acids. The germline V gene encodes CDR1 SGHNT and CDR2 YENEEA. Trimming cost V 0 bases and J 2 bases, with 0 bases left between them. The CDR3 bases are TGTGCCAGCAGCTTAGACACAGATACGCAGTATTTT. Amino acid sequence: CASSLDTDTQYF.

This chain connects TRBV20-1 to TRBJ2-3; weak D call: TRBD2 (6 bases). The germline V gene has CDR1 DFQATT and CDR2 SNEGSKA (reference sequence). CDR3 size: 17 residues. The ends were cut back, 2 bases at V and 4 bases at J, with 22 bases in the middle. The CDR3 DNA sequence: TGCAGTGCTAGACCCCCGAGGAGGGGCGCGGGTCCAGATACGCAGTATTTT. This gives the protein CSARPPRRGAGPDTQYF.

The chain uses TRBV14 and TRBJ2-5; D is undetermined. The V and J ends lost 3 bases and 5 bases respectively, with 7 bases between them. Germline lookup yields CDR1 SGHDN and CDR2 FVKESK. The length of the CDR3 is 12 residues. The CDR3 coding sequence is TGTGCCAGCAGCCAGCTCGGGGAGACCCAGTACTTC. Its protein product is CASSQLGETQYF.

This clonotype was found a few times. The rearrangement joins TRBV6-2 or TRBV6-3 to TRBJ1-6; D might be TRBD1 (6 bases). The CDR3 length is 14 residues. Germline CDR1 is MNHEY and CDR2 is SVGEGT. Trimming shortened V by 7 bases and J by 8 bases, and 15 bases separated the two germline ends. The CDR3 DNA reads TGTGCCAGCAAAGTGACAGGCTTGGATTCACCCCTCCACTTT. It specifies CASKVTGLDSPLHF.

The chain links TRBV19 to TRBJ1-2; the D is unclear. CDR1 is LNHDA, CDR2 SQIVND, per germline (reference sequence). The CDR3 is 13 amino acids. The V end lost 5 bases, the J end lost 2 bases, and 9 bases lay between the germline ends. The CDR3, as DNA: TGTGCCAGTAGTCCCCGGTACAACTATGGCTACACCTTC. Protein: CASSPRYNYGYTF. Looking up the rest from reference TRBV19 and TRBJ1-2 gives the full variable domain: DGGITQSPKYLFRKEGQNVTLSCEQNLNHDAMYWYRQDPGQGLRLIYYSQIVNDFQKGDIAEGYSVSREKKESFPLTVTSAQKNPTAFYLCASSPRYNYGYTFGSGTRLTVV.

This clonotype was seen a handful of times. The rearrangement links TRBV7-3 to TRBJ2-3, with 15 bases lining up with TRBD2. The CDR3 length is 18 residues. CDR1 and CDR2 from the germline V gene are SGHTA and FQGTGA. Trimming at V came to 5 bases and at J to 5 bases, leaving 11 bases not matched to a gene. This CDR3 reads CASSAGTSGGPGVDTQYF. The CDR3 nucleotides read TGTGCCAGCAGCGCCGGGACTAGCGGGGGGCCAGGCGTAGATACGCAGTATTTT.

The chain recombines TRBV7-2 with TRBJ2-1, with TRBD2 matching 10 bases. Germline CDR1 SGHTA, CDR2 FQGNSA. The J segment lost 14 bases and the V segment lost 9 bases, leaving 13 bases of the junction unmatched. This CDR3 spans 13 amino acids. In DNA form, the CDR3 reads TGTGCCAGGCAGGGTAGCGGGGGGTACGGTAAGTTCTTC. Encoded protein: CARQGSGGYGKFF.

J is TRBJ2-5 and V is TRBV12-3 or TRBV12-4; 11 nucleotides match TRBD2. Trimming took 7 bases from V and 2 from J; bases not matched to a gene: 9. This CDR3 comprises 16 residues. This chain's CDR3 is CASKGTSGGVQETQYF. CDR3 nucleotides: TGTGCCAGCAAAGGCACTAGCGGGGGCGTTCAAGAGACCCAGTACTTC.